One sample yielded the 7 T cell receptor beta chains listed below, sequenced in a study of OX40 agonist ivuxolimab in advanced cancers. Using immunoSEQ multiplex PCR, the repertoire was profiled, and TCRdb retains in-frame clones only, with some absent. The sample holds tens of thousands of clones, around 89% seen once. The sample here was CD4+ or CD8+ T cells sorted from blood, taken in a trial of the OX40 agonist ivuxolimab. Every receptor here comes from an adult with an advanced solid tumor such as melanoma, head and neck, liver or kidney cancer.

The DNA of the CDR3 is TGTGCCAGCAGTTACGAATCGGTGAACACTGAAGCTTTCTTT. Its translation is CASSYESVNTEAFF. This chain links TRBV6-5 with TRBJ1-1; D ambiguous. In germline, CDR1 is MNHEY, CDR2 SVGAGI. This CDR3 region has 14 residues. Between the trimmed V and J ends, which lost 2 bases and 0 bases, there was a span of 7 bases.

The chain carries TRBV28 and TRBJ2-1; unclear D gene. The germline V and J ends were trimmed by 4 bases and 10 bases, with 11 bases remaining between them. This CDR3 has 12 amino acids. The germline V gene encodes CDR1 MDHEN and CDR2 SYDVKM. CDR3 region: CASSSNKGEQFF. The CDR3 DNA reads as TGTGCCAGCAGTTCAAATAAAGGGGAGCAGTTCTTC.

The rearrangement links TRBV4-2 to TRBJ2-3; D is ambiguous. Trimming shortened V by 1 base and J by 6 bases, and 5 bases separated the two germline ends. The CDR3 length is 12 residues. From germline, CDR1 is LGHNA and CDR2 YNFKEQ. CDR3 in amino acids: CASSQVGDTQYF. The CDR3 DNA is TGTGCCAGCAGCCAAGTGGGCGATACGCAGTATTTT.

This clone was observed a single time. This sequence joins TRBV5-1 and TRBJ2-7; the match to TRBD2 covers 7 bases. The CDR3 length is 15 residues. Germline V gives CDR1 SGHRS, CDR2 YFSETQ. V lost 4 bases, J lost 3 bases, and 10 bases stayed unmatched. CDR3 nucleotide sequence: TGCGCCAGCAGCCTTGAAGGTATAGCGGGCTACGAGCAGTACTTC. This gives the protein CASSLEGIAGYEQYF.

This clone was detected a few times. The rearrangement links TRBV13 to TRBJ2-6; 9 positions agree with TRBD1. V lost 4 bases to trimming and J lost 3 bases; unmatched junction nucleotides: 10. The CDR3 has 18 amino acids. Germline CDR1 reads PRHDT; CDR2 reads FYEKMQ (reference sequence). The CDR3 protein is CASSYTGTGFNGANVLTF. CDR3 DNA sequence: TGTGCCAGCAGCTATACCGGGACAGGGTTCAATGGGGCCAACGTCCTGACTTTC.

This sequence joins TRBV28 and TRBJ1-1, with no clear D. Germline assignment: CDR1 MDHEN and CDR2 SYDVKM. Trimming cost V 4 bases and J 8 bases, with 8 bases left between them. The CDR3 has 11 amino acids. DNA of the CDR3: TGTGCCAGCAGTTCCGAACCCGAAGCTTTCTTT. Its protein product is CASSSEPEAFF.

The V and J genes are TRBV5-1 and TRBJ1-6; no clear D gene. The V end was cut by 4 bases, the J end by 0 bases, with 11 bases between. The CDR3 extends over 16 amino acids. Per germline, CDR1 SGHRS and CDR2 YFSETQ. DNA for the CDR3: TGCGCCAGCAGCCTGTCCGCGAGCTCCTATAATTCACCCCTCCACTTT. This gives the protein CASSLSASSYNSPLHF.